The subject of this entry is one T cell receptor beta chain. Its antigen remains unknown. This CDR3 is built from 16 residues. The sample is drawn from a study of cytomegalovirus exposure and HLA in healthy donors. Whole-study results and caveats: Reports showed the classifier diagnosing cytomegalovirus status with high specificity and sensitivity. Analysis was carried out at a later point, and it linked a missense DCLRE1C variant to TCR beta V- and J-gene trimming.

PCR was performed using 60 Vbeta and 13 Jbeta primers. Method: immunoSEQ multiplex PCR; TCRdb's copy keeps in-frame clones and lacks some. The profile shows about 160,000 clones, approximately 77% of them singletons. Sequencing used PBMCs. The genes are TRBV12-2 and TRBJ2-2; the table gives TRBD1 as D, unverified against the DNA. TRBV12-2 corresponds to a pseudogene. The origin of this receptor is a female donor in good health and CMV-seronegative. CDR3 sequence reads: CASRLPSGQNTGELFF. The CDR3 DNA is TGTGCAAGTCGCTTGCCCTCTGGACAAAACACCGGGGAGCTGTTTTTT.